The clone carrying this T cell receptor (beta chain) came up many times. Germline loops: CDR1 SGHDT, CDR2 YYEEEE. With 4 bases removed from V and 2 bases from J, the gap between germline ends came to 10 bases. CDR3 size: 13 residues. The data derive from a study of molecular identifiers for immune sequencing clone quantification. TCR libraries were built in bulk with a published protocol and specific TCR primers. A single record per CDR3 protein comes from TCRdb applying MiXCR to the PCR reads. Of about 640,000 distinct CDR3 sequences listed, 15% to 20% are singletons. This clonotype originated in a human donor in good health. Some libraries in this study had Jurkat cell RNA spiked in. Sequencing was performed on naive CD8+ T cells from blood, with Jurkat cell RNA spiked in. As for subset: FACS-sorted CD8+CD4-CCR7+CD45RA+ naive T cells. The rearrangement links TRBV5-6 to TRBJ2-7, with D possibly matching TRBD2 (5 bases). The CDR3 nucleotides are TGTGCCAGCAGCCTACCCGGGACCTACGAGCAGTACTTC. Translated, it gives CASSLPGTYEQYF.